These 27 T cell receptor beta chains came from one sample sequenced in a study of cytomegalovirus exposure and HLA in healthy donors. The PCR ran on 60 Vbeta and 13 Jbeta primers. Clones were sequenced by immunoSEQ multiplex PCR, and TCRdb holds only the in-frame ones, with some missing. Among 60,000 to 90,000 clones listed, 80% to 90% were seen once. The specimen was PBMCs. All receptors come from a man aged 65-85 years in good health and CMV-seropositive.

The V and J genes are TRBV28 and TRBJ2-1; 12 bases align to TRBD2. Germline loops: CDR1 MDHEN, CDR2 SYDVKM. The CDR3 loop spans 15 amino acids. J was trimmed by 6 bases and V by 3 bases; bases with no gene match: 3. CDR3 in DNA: TGTGCCAGCAGTTTGGGACTAGCGGGTGGCAATGAGCAGTTCTTC. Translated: CASSLGLAGGNEQFF.

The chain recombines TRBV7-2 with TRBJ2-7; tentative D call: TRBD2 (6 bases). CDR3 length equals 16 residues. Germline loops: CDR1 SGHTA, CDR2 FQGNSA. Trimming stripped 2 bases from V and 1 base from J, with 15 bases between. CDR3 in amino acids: CASSLQDSGGSYEQYF. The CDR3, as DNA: TGTGCCAGCAGCTTACAGGACTCCGGAGGGTCCTACGAGCAGTACTTC.

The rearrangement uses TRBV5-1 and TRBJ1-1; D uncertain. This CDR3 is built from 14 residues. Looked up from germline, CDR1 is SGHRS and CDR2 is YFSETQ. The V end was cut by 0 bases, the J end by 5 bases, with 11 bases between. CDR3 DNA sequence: TGCGCCAGCAGCTTGGACTACCCAAGGACTGAAGCTTTCTTT. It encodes CASSLDYPRTEAFF.

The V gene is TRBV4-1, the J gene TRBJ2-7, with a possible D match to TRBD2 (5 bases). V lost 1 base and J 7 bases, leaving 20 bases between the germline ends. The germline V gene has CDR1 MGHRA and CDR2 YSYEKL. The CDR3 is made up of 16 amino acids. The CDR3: CASSQGRSGRMREQYF. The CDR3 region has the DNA TGCGCCAGCAGCCAAGGGCGGAGCGGTCGGATGAGGGAGCAGTACTTC.

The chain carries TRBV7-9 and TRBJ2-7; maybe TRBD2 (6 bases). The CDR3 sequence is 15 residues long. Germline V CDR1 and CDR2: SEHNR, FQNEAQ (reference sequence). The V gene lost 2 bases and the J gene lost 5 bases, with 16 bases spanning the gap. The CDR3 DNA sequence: TGTGCCAGCAGCTTATGGGCGACTAGTGGGGACGAGCAGTACTTC. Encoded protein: CASSLWATSGDEQYF.

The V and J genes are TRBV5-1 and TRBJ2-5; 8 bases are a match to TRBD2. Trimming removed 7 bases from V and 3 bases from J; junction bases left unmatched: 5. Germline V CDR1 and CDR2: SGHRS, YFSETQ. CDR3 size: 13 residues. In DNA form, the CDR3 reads TGCGCCAGCGGAGGTAGCGGGGAAGAGACCCAGTACTTC. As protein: CASGGSGEETQYF.

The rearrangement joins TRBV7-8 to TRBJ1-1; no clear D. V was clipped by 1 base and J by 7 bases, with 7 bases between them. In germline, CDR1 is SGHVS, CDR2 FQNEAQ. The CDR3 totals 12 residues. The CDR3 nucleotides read TGTGCCAGCAGCTTAGTTGGGAGTGAAGCTTTCTTT. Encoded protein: CASSLVGSEAFF.

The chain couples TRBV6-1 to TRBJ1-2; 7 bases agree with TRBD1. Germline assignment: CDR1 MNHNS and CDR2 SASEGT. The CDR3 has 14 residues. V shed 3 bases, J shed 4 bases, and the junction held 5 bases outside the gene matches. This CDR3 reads CASSETGIRYGYTF. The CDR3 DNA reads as TGTGCCAGCAGTGAGACAGGGATACGCTATGGCTACACCTTC.

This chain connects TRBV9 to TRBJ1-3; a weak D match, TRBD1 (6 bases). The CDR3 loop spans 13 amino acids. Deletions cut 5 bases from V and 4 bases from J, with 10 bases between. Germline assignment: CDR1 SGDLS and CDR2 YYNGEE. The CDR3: CASSGDIGNTIYF. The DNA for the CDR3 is TGTGCCAGCAGTGGGGACATCGGAAACACCATATATTTT.

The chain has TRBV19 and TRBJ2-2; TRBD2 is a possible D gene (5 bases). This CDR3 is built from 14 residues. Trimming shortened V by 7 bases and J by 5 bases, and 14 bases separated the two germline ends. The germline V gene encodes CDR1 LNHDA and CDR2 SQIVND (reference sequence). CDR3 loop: CASIPARGTGELFF. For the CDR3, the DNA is TGTGCCAGTATTCCTGCGCGAGGGACCGGGGAGCTGTTTTTT.

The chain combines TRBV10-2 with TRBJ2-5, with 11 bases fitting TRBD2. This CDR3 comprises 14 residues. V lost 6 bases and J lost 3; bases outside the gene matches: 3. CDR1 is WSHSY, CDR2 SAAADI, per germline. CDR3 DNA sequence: TGCGCCAGCAGGGATAGCGGGAGGGAAGAGACCCAGTACTTC. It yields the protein CASRDSGREETQYF.

CDR3 in DNA: TGTGCCACCAGCAGACCCCCCGGGACAGAAAGGAATGAGCAGTTCTTC. As protein: CATSRPPGTERNEQFF. The chain carries TRBV15 and TRBJ2-1, with 7 bases aligning to TRBD1. Trimming cost V 2 bases and J 7 bases; bases outside gene matches: 11. This CDR3 spans 16 amino acids. Looked up from germline, CDR1 is LNHNV and CDR2 is YYDKDF (reference sequence). The full variable domain, its missing parts supplied by reference TRBV15 and TRBJ2-1, is DAMVIQNPRYQVTQFGKPVTLSCSQTLNHNVMYWYQQKSSQAPKLLFHYYDKDFNNEADTPDNFQSRRPNTSFCFLDIRSPGLGDTAMYLCATSRPPGTERNEQFFGPGTRLTVL.

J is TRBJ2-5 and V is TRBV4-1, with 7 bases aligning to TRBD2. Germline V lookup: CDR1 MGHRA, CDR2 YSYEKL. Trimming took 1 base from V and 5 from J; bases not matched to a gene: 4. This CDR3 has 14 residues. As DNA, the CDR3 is TGCGCCAGCAGCCAAGTAGGACTAGAGGAGACCCAGTACTTC. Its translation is CASSQVGLEETQYF.

The CDR3 loop is CASYRGGATEAFF. CDR3 bases: TGTGCCAGCTATAGGGGGGGGGCGACGGAAGCTTTCTTT. The rearrangement uses TRBV27 and TRBJ1-1, with D perhaps matching TRBD1 (6 bases). Trimming stripped 8 bases from V and 8 bases from J, with 18 bases between. The CDR3 extends over 13 amino acids. Per the germline V gene, CDR1 is MNHEY and CDR2 is SMNVEV (reference sequence).

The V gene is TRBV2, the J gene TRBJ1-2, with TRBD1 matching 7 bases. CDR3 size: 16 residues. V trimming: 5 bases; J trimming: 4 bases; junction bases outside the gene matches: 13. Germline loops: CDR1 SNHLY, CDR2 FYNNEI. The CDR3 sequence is CASSSRTGELGYGYTF. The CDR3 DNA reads TGTGCCAGCAGTTCCCGTACAGGGGAACTTGGCTATGGCTACACCTTC.

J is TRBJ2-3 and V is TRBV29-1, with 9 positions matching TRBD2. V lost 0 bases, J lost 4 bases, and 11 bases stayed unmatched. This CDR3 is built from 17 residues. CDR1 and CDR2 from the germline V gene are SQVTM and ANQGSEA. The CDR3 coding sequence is TGCAGCGTTGAAGATCTTTCGCTAGCGGGGCGTGCAGATACGCAGTATTTT. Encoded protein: CSVEDLSLAGRADTQYF.

CDR3: CASSQEGYSRGETQYF. The CDR3 DNA reads TGCGCCAGCAGCCAAGAGGGGTATAGTAGGGGAGAGACCCAGTACTTC. The chain combines TRBV4-1 with TRBJ2-5, with D perhaps matching TRBD1 (5 bases). Per the germline V gene, CDR1 is MGHRA and CDR2 is YSYEKL. The CDR3 is made up of 16 amino acids. V was pared by 0 bases and J by 4 bases, with 15 bases between.

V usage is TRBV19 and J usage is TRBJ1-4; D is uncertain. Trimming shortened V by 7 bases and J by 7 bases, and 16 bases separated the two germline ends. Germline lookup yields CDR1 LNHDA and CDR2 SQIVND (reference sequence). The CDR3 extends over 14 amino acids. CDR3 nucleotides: TGTGCCAGTATTGATCCCCAGCGGGGTGAAAAACTGTTTTTT. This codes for CASIDPQRGEKLFF. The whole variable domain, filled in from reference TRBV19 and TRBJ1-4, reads DGGITQSPKYLFRKEGQNVTLSCEQNLNHDAMYWYRQDPGQGLRLIYYSQIVNDFQKGDIAEGYSVSREKKESFPLTVTSAQKNPTAFYLCASIDPQRGEKLFFGSGTQLSVL.

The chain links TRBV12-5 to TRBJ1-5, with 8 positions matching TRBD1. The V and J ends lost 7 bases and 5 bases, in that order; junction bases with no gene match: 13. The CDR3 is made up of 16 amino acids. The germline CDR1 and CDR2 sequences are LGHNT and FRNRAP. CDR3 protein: CASAIIGQGKDQPQHF. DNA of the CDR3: TGTGCTAGTGCCATCATCGGACAGGGAAAGGATCAGCCCCAGCATTTT.

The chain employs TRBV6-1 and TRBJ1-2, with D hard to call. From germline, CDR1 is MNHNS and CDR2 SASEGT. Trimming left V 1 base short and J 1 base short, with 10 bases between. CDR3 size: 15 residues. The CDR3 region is CASSEGAAVNYGYTF. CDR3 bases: TGTGCCAGCAGTGAAGGGGCAGCAGTTAACTATGGCTACACCTTC.

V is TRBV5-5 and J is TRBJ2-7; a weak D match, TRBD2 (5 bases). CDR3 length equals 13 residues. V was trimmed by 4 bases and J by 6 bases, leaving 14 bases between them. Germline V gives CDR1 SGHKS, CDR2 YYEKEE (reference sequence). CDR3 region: CASSPDGVGEQYF. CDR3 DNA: TGTGCCAGCAGCCCAGACGGGGTGGGCGAGCAGTACTTC.

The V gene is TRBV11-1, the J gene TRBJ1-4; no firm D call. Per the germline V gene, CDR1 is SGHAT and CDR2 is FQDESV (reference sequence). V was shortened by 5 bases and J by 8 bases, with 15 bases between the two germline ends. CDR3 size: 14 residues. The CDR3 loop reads CASSHGLPSEKLFF. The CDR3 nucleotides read TGTGCCAGCAGCCACGGACTCCCCAGCGAAAAACTGTTTTTT.

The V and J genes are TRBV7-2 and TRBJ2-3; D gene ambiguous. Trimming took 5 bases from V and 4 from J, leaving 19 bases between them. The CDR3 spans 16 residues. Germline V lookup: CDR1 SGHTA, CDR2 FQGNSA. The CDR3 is CASSGWASSTADTQYF. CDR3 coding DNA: TGTGCCAGCAGCGGCTGGGCTTCCTCGACGGCAGATACGCAGTATTTT.

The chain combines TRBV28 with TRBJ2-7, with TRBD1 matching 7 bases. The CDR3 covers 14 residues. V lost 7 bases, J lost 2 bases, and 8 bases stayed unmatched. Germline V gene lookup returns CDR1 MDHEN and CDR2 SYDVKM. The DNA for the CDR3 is TGTGCCAGCACCCAGGACAGGCCGCCCTACGAGCAGTACTTC. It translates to CASTQDRPPYEQYF.

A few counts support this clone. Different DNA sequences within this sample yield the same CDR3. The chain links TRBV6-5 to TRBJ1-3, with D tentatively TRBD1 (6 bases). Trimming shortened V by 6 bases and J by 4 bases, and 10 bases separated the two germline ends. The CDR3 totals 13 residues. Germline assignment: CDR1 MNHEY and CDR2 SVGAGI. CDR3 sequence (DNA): TGTGCCAGCAGGAAGGGACACGGAAACACCATATATTTT. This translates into CASRKGHGNTIYF.

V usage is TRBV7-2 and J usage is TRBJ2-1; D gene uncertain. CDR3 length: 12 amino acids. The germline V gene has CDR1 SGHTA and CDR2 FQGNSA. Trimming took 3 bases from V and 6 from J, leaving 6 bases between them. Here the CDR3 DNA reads TGTGCCAGCAGCTTCACCGGCAATGAGCAGTTCTTC. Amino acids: CASSFTGNEQFF.

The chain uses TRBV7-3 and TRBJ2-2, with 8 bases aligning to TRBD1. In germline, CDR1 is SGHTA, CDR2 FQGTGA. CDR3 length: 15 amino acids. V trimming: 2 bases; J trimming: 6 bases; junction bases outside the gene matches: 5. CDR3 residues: CASSLAGGRAGELFF. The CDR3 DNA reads TGTGCCAGCAGCTTAGCAGGGGGCAGGGCCGGGGAGCTGTTTTTT.